Here is one TCR beta chain with its context. The antigen this receptor binds is unknown. No much larger clone is present one base from it, and per-base qualities are unavailable. Using the immunoSEQ assay, TCRB CDR3 regions were amplified from 2 to 2.5 micrograms of genomic DNA, or from all available DNA when less than that was on hand. The multiplex PCR relied on 60 forward primers for TCR V beta segments and 13 reverse primers for J beta segments. To estimate the number of reads per starting template, synthetic control templates were added to each sample at limiting dilution. Reads of 87 bp were generated by sequencing on the Illumina HiSeq System. Per the source publication's procedure: To remove PCR and sequencing errors, closely related sequences were merged with a nearest neighbor algorithm. TCR overlap was measured as the percentage of unique tumor TCR beta sequences that were also present in the peripheral blood of the same patient. What TCRdb holds here is the immuneACCESS table cut down to in-frame rearrangements. Part of the clones is not present; checked against another copy, under half of the missing clones reflect an unresolved V gene, and the others are unexplained. Clonal size and the V and J genes are those of that table, whereas D and trimming came from the DNA. Within this sample are approximately 24,000 clones, with around nine tenths of them counted one time only. The leading ten clones occupy just under 3% of the sample.

There are 14 amino acids in the CDR3, from cysteine to phenylalanine inclusive. CDR3 DNA only is kept here, 42 bases in frame from base 1. Cut back by 0 bases and 4 bases, the V and J ends lie 6 bases apart. The germline V gene supplies CDR1 MNHEY and CDR2 SVGAGI. What the time point label conveys for this sample: after dendritic cell vaccination, including at tumor progression/relapse. To be selected, patients needed enough residual fresh-frozen tumor tissue and more than two years of available survival data. None of the glioblastoma patients carried an isocitrate dehydrogenase mutation, although molecular status otherwise varied. PBMC were collected before vaccination, two weeks after the third vaccination, and at tumor progression if progression occurred. The Qiagen DNeasy Blood extraction Kit was used for extraction of genomic DNA. These data come from a study of glioma-infiltrating T cells after dendritic cell vaccination (dated by TCRdb to about 2016). Notes on the research overall: A cohort of 15 or so glioblastoma patients from Phase I and II dendritic cell vaccination trials was included, of whom 9 were newly diagnosed and 6 had recurrent disease. Between the early 2000s and the early 2010s, the patients were given dendritic cell vaccination pulsed with autologous tumor lysate. Three intradermal dendritic cell vaccine injections were administered to patients at biweekly intervals in the arm below the axilla. Survival after dendritic cell vaccination was correlated with TCR sequencing metrics, including TIL content and tumor-blood repertoire overlap. Deep sequencing of TCR beta CDR3 regions was used to quantify tumor-infiltrating lymphocyte content and compare tumor and blood repertoires in dendritic cell-vaccinated glioblastoma patients. To make the vaccine, monocyte-derived dendritic cells were cultured for 7 to 8 days with IL-4 and GM-CSF and then pulsed overnight with autologous tumor lysate.

The study at large found these results: The response model built on TCR overlap across three groups was characterized as speculative, with prospective validation still needed. Higher estimated pretreatment TIL content predicted longer time to progression and overall survival after dendritic cell vaccination. The cohort was small and heterogeneous, and full blood and tumor sets were available for few patients, with initial-recurrent tumor pairs available for even fewer patients. No direct relationship between TCR clonality and survival was found, suggesting a diverse polyclonal response may matter.

This receptor was identified in a human donor with glioblastoma. The specimen was blood, collected after dendritic cell vaccination. Recombination connected TRBV6-5 to TRBJ1-4, with an unclear D gene assignment. The nucleotide sequence is TGTGCCAGCAGTTACTCCGGGAGTAATGAAAAACTGTTTTTT. Translated, this is CASSYSGSNEKLFF.